The 23 T cell receptor beta chains in this list originate from one sample, sequenced in a study of blood T cell repertoires in COVID-19 (dated by TCRdb to the early 2020s). Library preparation was by the immunoSEQ multiplex PCR assay. Entries here come from immuneACCESS through TCRdb and include only in-frame sequences with V and J called. Some clones fail to appear in such tables; in the studies checked, an unresolved V gene covers under half of the shortfall, and the cause of the remainder is unknown. Present in this sample are 100,000 to 150,000 clones, over 75% of which were seen just once. About 7% of the sample is in the top ten clones. Sequences were obtained from peripheral blood. These receptor sequences come from a man older than 75 with active or convalescent COVID-19.

CDR3 protein: CASSDGQGRAFF. CDR3 sequence (DNA): TGCGCCAGCAGTGACGGCCAGGGCAGAGCTTTCTTT. The chain recombines TRBV10-2 with TRBJ1-1; perhaps TRBD1 as D (5 bases). The V and J ends lost 3 bases and 10 bases respectively, with 12 bases between them. The CDR3 sequence is 12 residues long. CDR1 and CDR2 from the germline V gene are WSHSY and SAAADI.

This rearrangement joins TRBV15 to TRBJ1-1, with D unresolved. Deletions cut 6 bases from V and 4 bases from J, with 12 bases between. CDR1 LNHNV and CDR2 YYDKDF come from the germline V gene (reference sequence). The CDR3 is made up of 13 amino acids. The CDR3 reads CATSEGLGTEAFF. The CDR3 DNA sequence: TGTGCCACCAGTGAGGGCCTAGGCACTGAAGCTTTCTTT.

V usage is TRBV5-6 and J usage is TRBJ2-1; 7 positions agree with TRBD1. After removal of 3 bases from V and 10 bases from J, the junction contained 1 base not matched to a gene. The CDR3 has 11 residues. The germline V gene encodes CDR1 SGHDT and CDR2 YYEEEE. The CDR3 region is CASSSRGEQFF. The CDR3 bases are TGTGCCAGCAGCTCCAGGGGGGAGCAGTTCTTC.

The chain links TRBV12-3 or TRBV12-4 to TRBJ2-5; TRBD1 might be the D (6 bases). The CDR3 covers 12 residues. Deletions cut 5 bases from V and 9 bases from J, with 13 bases between. The CDR3 region has the DNA TGTGCCAGCAGTGCCGACAGGCGGGCCCAGTACTTC. As protein: CASSADRRAQYF.

The V gene is TRBV19, the J gene TRBJ1-1, with TRBD1 identical over 9 bases. V shed 4 bases, J shed 3 bases, and the junction held 6 bases outside the gene matches. This CDR3 has 15 residues. Per germline, CDR1 LNHDA and CDR2 SQIVND (reference sequence). This CDR3 reads CASSTTGGAYTEAFF. CDR3 sequence (DNA): TGTGCCAGTAGTACGACAGGGGGGGCCTACACTGAAGCTTTCTTT.

V gene TRBV18 combines with J gene TRBJ1-1, with 10 bases aligning to TRBD1. Germline V gives CDR1 KGHSH, CDR2 LQKENI. The V and J ends lost 5 bases and 5 bases, in that order; junction bases with no gene match: 8. The CDR3 length is 15 residues. CDR3 protein: CASSWGQGKGTEAFF. CDR3 DNA sequence: TGTGCCAGCTCATGGGGACAGGGGAAAGGGACTGAAGCTTTCTTT.

This chain links TRBV6-4 with TRBJ1-5, with D maybe TRBD1 (6 bases). V was shortened by 4 bases and J by 5 bases, with 9 bases between the two germline ends. Germline CDR1 reads MRHNA; CDR2 reads SNTAGT. The CDR3 covers 13 residues. The CDR3 spells CASSVGADQPQHF. CDR3 coding DNA: TGTGCCAGCAGTGTGGGGGCAGATCAGCCCCAGCATTTT.

The chain links TRBV29-1 to TRBJ1-1, with a tentative D call TRBD1 (6 bases). The V gene lost 7 bases and the J gene lost 0 bases, with 15 bases spanning the gap. Germline values: CDR1 SQVTM, CDR2 ANQGSEA. The CDR3 has 14 amino acids. The CDR3 bases are TGCAGCGCCTCCAGGGGATTTTTGAACACTGAAGCTTTCTTT. It encodes CSASRGFLNTEAFF.

There are many counts of this clone. This chain uses TRBV28 with TRBJ2-1, with D possibly being TRBD1 (6 bases). This CDR3 is 15 amino acids long. The ends were cut back, 5 bases at V and 4 bases at J, with 15 bases in the middle. The germline CDR1 and CDR2 sequences are MDHEN and SYDVKM. CDR3 sequence (DNA): TGTGCCAGCAGTAACAACAGGGCAACTTACAATGAGCAGTTCTTC. Encoded protein: CASSNNRATYNEQFF. The variable domain in full, completed from reference TRBV28 and TRBJ2-1, reads DVKVTQSSRYLVKRTGEKVFLECVQDMDHENMFWYRQDPGLGLRLIYFSYDVKMKEKGDIPEGYSVSREKKERFSLILESASTNQTSMYLCASSNNRATYNEQFFGPGTRLTVL.

This clone was detected once. CDR3 sequence: CAWSADQGSEQYF. CDR3 DNA sequence: TGTGCCTGGAGCGCAGACCAGGGGTCCGAGCAGTACTTC. The rearrangement uses TRBV30 and TRBJ2-7, with D maybe TRBD1 (6 bases). Germline CDR1 GTSNPN, CDR2 SVGIG (reference sequence). V lost 3 bases and J 6 bases, leaving 15 bases between the germline ends. The CDR3 covers 13 residues.

The rearrangement joins TRBV29-1 to TRBJ2-7, with TRBD2 as a possible D gene (6 bases). The V gene lost 3 bases and the J gene lost 3 bases, with 6 bases spanning the gap. The CDR3 is 11 residues long. The germline V gene encodes CDR1 SQVTM and CDR2 ANQGSEA. The CDR3: CSVEDYYEQYF. Here the CDR3 DNA reads TGCAGCGTTGAGGACTACTACGAGCAGTACTTC.

The chain couples TRBV5-6 to TRBJ2-5, with D perhaps matching TRBD1 (5 bases). Germline CDR1 and CDR2: SGHDT and YYEEEE. There are 15 residues in the CDR3. V was shortened by 4 bases and J by 1 base, with 14 bases between the two germline ends. CDR3 sequence reads: CASSPFDSSQETQYF. CDR3 coding DNA: TGTGCCAGCAGCCCGTTCGACAGTTCCCAAGAGACCCAGTACTTC.

The V and J genes are TRBV10-3 and TRBJ2-3; no firm D call. With 3 bases removed from V and 0 bases from J, the gap between germline ends came to 13 bases. This CDR3 comprises 16 residues. Looked up from germline, CDR1 is ENHRY and CDR2 is SYGVKD. CDR3 in DNA: TGTGCCATCAGTGACGGGTTTCAACCTAGCACAGATACGCAGTATTTT. Protein product: CAISDGFQPSTDTQYF.

The chain joins TRBV6-2 or TRBV6-3 to TRBJ1-4, with D unresolved. The germline V gene encodes CDR1 MNHEY and CDR2 SVGEGT. CDR3 length: 17 amino acids. V lost 2 bases and J lost 1, with 14 bases in between. CDR3 sequence (DNA): TGTGCCAGCAGTTACAGGAGGCCCGTTGGAACTAATGAAAAACTGTTTTTT. It codes for CASSYRRPVGTNEKLFF.

This clone has just one count. This rearrangement joins TRBV19 to TRBJ2-1; a possible D gene is TRBD1 (5 bases). V was cut by 10 bases and J by 6 bases, with 13 bases left in between. The germline gives CDR1 LNHDA, CDR2 SQIVND (reference sequence). The CDR3 has 12 residues. The CDR3 DNA sequence: TGTGCCACACGGACATTCCTCAATGAGCAGTTCTTC. This codes for CATRTFLNEQFF.

Of note for this clone: A junction boundary mismatches the germline segment, possibly from a read error. The DNA of the CDR3 is TGTGCCAGCAGTGAAGGTCTAGCGGGCGCCTTCAGGAACTTC. Residues: CASSEGLAGAFRNF. The chain is built from TRBV2 and TRBJ2-5; 8 positions match TRBD2. The length of the CDR3 is 14 residues. The germline gives CDR1 SNHLY, CDR2 FYNNEI. Full variable domain (remainder filled in from reference TRBV2 and TRBJ2-5): EPEVTQTPSHQVTQMGQEVILRCVPISNHLYFYWYRQILGQKVEFLVSFYNNEISEKSEIFDDQFSVERPDGSNFTLKIRSTKLEDSAMYFCASSEGLAGAFRNFGPGTRLLVL.

The CDR3 nucleotides are TGCGCCAGCAGCCAAGCAGACAGCTACGAGCAGTACTTC. Its protein product is CASSQADSYEQYF. This rearrangement joins TRBV5-1 to TRBJ2-7; D is possibly TRBD1 (5 bases). The CDR3 totals 13 residues. V was clipped by 4 bases and J by 3 bases, with 11 bases between them. Germline V gene lookup returns CDR1 SGHRS and CDR2 YFSETQ. The whole variable domain, remainder taken from reference TRBV5-1 and TRBJ2-7, is KAGVTQTPRYLIKTRGQQVTLSCSPISGHRSVSWYQQTPGQGLQFLFEYFSETQRNKGNFPGRFSGRQFSNSRSEMNVSTLELGDSALYLCASSQADSYEQYFGPGTRLTVT.

V usage is TRBV9 and J usage is TRBJ2-7, with D possibly being TRBD1 (5 bases). The CDR3 covers 14 residues. V was cut by 1 base and J by 2 bases, with 10 bases left in between. Germline V gene lookup returns CDR1 SGDLS and CDR2 YYNGEE. The CDR3 reads CASSVSGIPYEQYF. Written as DNA, the CDR3 is TGTGCCAGCAGCGTATCAGGGATTCCCTACGAGCAGTACTTC. Full variable domain (remainder filled in from reference TRBV9 and TRBJ2-7): DSGVTQTPKHLITATGQRVTLRCSPRSGDLSVYWYQQSLDQGLQFLIQYYNGEERAKGNILERFSAQQFPDLHSELNLSSLELGDSALYFCASSVSGIPYEQYFGPGTRLTVT.

This chain connects TRBV19 to TRBJ1-5, with 7 nucleotides matching TRBD1. Losses at the gene ends were 6 bases for V and 4 bases for J; bases not matched to a gene: 9. Per germline, CDR1 LNHDA and CDR2 SQIVND (reference sequence). The CDR3 runs 15 residues. CDR3 sequence: CASSPGTELNQPQHF. The CDR3 DNA reads as TGTGCCAGTAGCCCCGGGACAGAGCTTAATCAGCCCCAGCATTTT. Full variable domain (remainder filled in from reference TRBV19 and TRBJ1-5): DGGITQSPKYLFRKEGQNVTLSCEQNLNHDAMYWYRQDPGQGLRLIYYSQIVNDFQKGDIAEGYSVSREKKESFPLTVTSAQKNPTAFYLCASSPGTELNQPQHFGDGTRLSIL.

CDR3 sequence: CASSAGGGNIQYF. The CDR3 DNA reads as TGTGCCAGCAGCGCAGGGGGAGGAAACATTCAGTACTTC. The chain uses TRBV12-3 or TRBV12-4 and TRBJ2-4; a weak D match, TRBD1 (7 bases). V was pared by 6 bases and J by 6 bases, with 12 bases between. The CDR3 is 13 residues long.

J is TRBJ2-6 and V is TRBV21-1; the D call in the table, TRBD1, was not verified against the DNA. TRBV21-1 corresponds to a pseudogene. The CDR3 has 20 residues. The CDR3 DNA sequence: TGTGCCAGCAGCAAAGTCGTAGCCCCCACAGGTGCTTCGGGGGCCAACGTCCTGACTTTC. It specifies CASSKVVAPTGASGANVLTF.

V gene TRBV9 combines with J gene TRBJ2-1; 13 bases fit TRBD2. V lost 4 bases to trimming and J lost 2 bases; unmatched junction nucleotides: 6. From germline, CDR1 is SGDLS and CDR2 YYNGEE. This CDR3 is built from 17 residues. The CDR3 here is CASSPGTSGAAYNEQFF. Here the CDR3 DNA reads TGTGCCAGCAGCCCGGGGACTAGCGGGGCGGCCTACAATGAGCAGTTCTTC.

The chain couples TRBV11-3 to TRBJ2-7, with 7 bases aligning to TRBD1. Trimming cost V 1 base and J 3 bases; bases outside gene matches: 6. Germline-derived CDR1 and CDR2 are SGHNT and YENEEA. The CDR3 extends over 15 amino acids. The DNA for the CDR3 is TGTGCCAGCAGCTTAGGCTCTCAGGGGGACTACGAGCAGTACTTC. Protein product: CASSLGSQGDYEQYF. Based on the CDR3 plus reference TRBV11-3 and TRBJ2-7, the full variable domain is EAGVVQSPRYKIIEKKQPVAFWCNPISGHNTLYWYLQNLGQGPELLIRYENEEAVDDSQLPKDRFSAERLKGVDSTLKIQPAELGDSAVYLCASSLGSQGDYEQYFGPGTRLTVT.